The 26 T cell receptor beta chains below were found in one sample sequenced in a study of control samples from healthy donors and cancer patients. Produced via immunoSEQ multiplex PCR; TCRdb's table is partial and in-frame only. The data show roughly 80,000 clones, roughly 89% seen once. The sample was blood. These receptors originate from a man between 45 and 60 years old in good health.

The gene calls are TRBV19 and TRBJ1-2; D is possibly TRBD1 (5 bases). The CDR3 loop spans 15 amino acids. Germline lookup yields CDR1 LNHDA and CDR2 SQIVND (reference sequence). Trimming cost V 3 bases and J 1 base, with 12 bases left between them. CDR3 coding DNA: TGTGCCAGTAGTATTAACTTGGACATTAACTATGGCTACACCTTC. Its translation: CASSINLDINYGYTF.

The gene calls are TRBV19 and TRBJ1-5; 7 nucleotides align to TRBD1. CDR1 LNHDA and CDR2 SQIVND come from the germline V gene (reference sequence). The CDR3 is 15 residues long. After removal of 2 bases from V and 7 bases from J, the junction contained 8 bases not matched to a gene. The CDR3 DNA reads TGTGCCAGTAGTATATCATGGACAGGACACCAGCCCCAGCATTTT. This sequence encodes CASSISWTGHQPQHF. Filled out from reference TRBV19 and TRBJ1-5, the complete variable domain reads DGGITQSPKYLFRKEGQNVTLSCEQNLNHDAMYWYRQDPGQGLRLIYYSQIVNDFQKGDIAEGYSVSREKKESFPLTVTSAQKNPTAFYLCASSISWTGHQPQHFGDGTRLSIL.

The chain joins TRBV6-5 to TRBJ1-1, with no clear D. In germline, CDR1 is MNHEY, CDR2 SVGAGI. The CDR3 is 14 amino acids. V was shortened by 6 bases and J by 0 bases, with 11 bases between the two germline ends. CDR3 nucleotides: TGTGCCAGCAGATCCAGAGACATGAACACTGAAGCTTTCTTT. Protein: CASRSRDMNTEAFF.

The rearrangement joins TRBV3-1 (or the pseudogene TRBV3-2) to TRBJ2-7, with 13 bases lining up with TRBD2. The CDR3 totals 13 residues. Looked up from germline, CDR1 is LGHDT and CDR2 is YNNKEL (reference sequence). J gave up 4 bases and V 8 bases, and 2 bases lay outside the gene matches. The DNA of the CDR3 is TGTGCCAGCGGGACTAGCGGGGAGTACGAGCAGTACTTC. This codes for CASGTSGEYEQYF.

This sequence joins TRBV7-3 and TRBJ2-1, with 10 bases that match TRBD2. The CDR3 covers 16 residues. The ends lost 0 bases at V and 4 bases at J; junction bases unmatched: 3. Germline lookup yields CDR1 SGHTA and CDR2 FQGTGA. The CDR3 DNA is TGTGCCAGCAGCTTAACGGTAGCGGGGGGATACAATGAGCAGTTCTTC. Protein product: CASSLTVAGGYNEQFF.

The chain recombines TRBV7-9 with TRBJ2-3, with 7 bases fitting TRBD1. V gave up 3 bases and J gave up 4 bases; unmatched junction bases: 7. Germline CDR1 is SEHNR and CDR2 is FQNEAQ (reference sequence). The CDR3 length is 15 residues. In nucleotides, the CDR3 is TGTGCCAGCAGCTTCGGACAGGTCCTGGCAGATACGCAGTATTTT. The encoded protein is CASSFGQVLADTQYF.

The CDR3 is CASSPQGAMNTEAFF. In DNA form, the CDR3 reads TGTGCCAGCAGCCCTCAGGGAGCTATGAACACTGAAGCTTTCTTT. This chain joins TRBV11-2 and TRBJ1-1, with a tentative D call TRBD1 (5 bases). With 5 bases removed from V and 0 bases from J, the gap between germline ends came to 13 bases. The length of the CDR3 is 15 residues. Germline V lookup: CDR1 SGHAT, CDR2 FQNNGV. Complete variable domain (other parts from reference TRBV11-2 and TRBJ1-1): EAGVAQSPRYKIIEKRQSVAFWCNPISGHATLYWYQQILGQGPKLLIQFQNNGVVDDSQLPKDRFSAERLKGVDSTLKIQPAKLEDSAVYLCASSPQGAMNTEAFFGQGTRLTVV.

The V and J genes are TRBV2 and TRBJ1-6; no clear D gene. The V gene's germline CDR1 is SNHLY and CDR2 FYNNEI. The CDR3 runs 14 residues. V was cut by 4 bases and J by 5 bases, with 9 bases left in between. Here the CDR3 DNA reads TGTGCCAGCAGTGGACAACTACATAATTCACCCCTCCACTTT. It encodes CASSGQLHNSPLHF.

The V gene is TRBV30, the J gene TRBJ1-5; TRBD1 matches at 7 bases. The CDR3 covers 15 residues. Trimming removed 5 bases from V and 4 bases from J; junction bases left unmatched: 11. Germline CDR1 reads GTSNPN; CDR2 reads SVGIG (reference sequence). CDR3 sequence reads: CAWGTSTGSNQPQHF. In DNA form, the CDR3 reads TGTGCCTGGGGCACCTCGACAGGGTCAAATCAGCCCCAGCATTTT.

The genes are TRBV5-6 and TRBJ2-1; 7 bases line up with TRBD1. V lost 0 bases, J lost 4 bases, and 7 bases stayed unmatched. CDR3 length equals 16 residues. The germline CDR1 and CDR2 sequences are SGHDT and YYEEEE. The CDR3 loop is CASSLVPGQSYNEQFF. DNA of the CDR3: TGTGCCAGCAGCTTGGTACCGGGACAGTCGTACAATGAGCAGTTCTTC. Using reference TRBV5-6 and TRBJ2-1 for the parts outside the CDR3, the full variable domain is DAGVTQSPTHLIKTRGQQVTLRCSPKSGHDTVSWYQQALGQGPQFIFQYYEEEERQRGNFPDRFSGHQFPNYSSELNVNALLLGDSALYLCASSLVPGQSYNEQFFGPGTRLTVL.

This clone was recorded once. The rearrangement links TRBV27 to TRBJ1-1; a possible D gene is TRBD1 (5 bases). The CDR3 loop spans 14 amino acids. Germline V gene lookup returns CDR1 MNHEY and CDR2 SMNVEV (reference sequence). Trimming pared 2 bases from V and 7 bases from J, leaving 14 bases between. The CDR3 sequence is CASSLRVGGVEAFF. As DNA, the CDR3 is TGTGCCAGCAGTTTACGAGTAGGAGGGGTTGAAGCTTTCTTT.

The chain recombines TRBV28 with TRBJ1-5, with TRBD1 identical over 7 bases. In germline, CDR1 is MDHEN, CDR2 SYDVKM. The length of the CDR3 is 14 residues. The V and J ends lost 6 bases and 2 bases, in that order; junction bases with no gene match: 4. CDR3 bases: TGTGCCAGCAGAAACAGGGGTGGCAATCAGCCCCAGCATTTT. Its translation is CASRNRGGNQPQHF.

This clone was observed a single time. Distinct nucleotide sequences in the sample also encode this CDR3. The V call is TRBV6-6, the J call TRBJ2-2; TRBD2 matches at 10 bases. With V trimmed by 6 bases and J by 5 bases, 18 bases remained unmatched. CDR1 and CDR2 (germline): MNHNY, SVGAGI (reference sequence). This CDR3 is 19 amino acids long. This chain's CDR3 is CASSSPSFIAGGLTGELFF. The CDR3 nucleotides read TGTGCCAGCAGCTCTCCCTCTTTTATAGCGGGGGGTCTAACCGGGGAGCTGTTTTTT.

This clone was seen a handful of times. This chain uses TRBV2 with TRBJ1-1; D unclear. Trimming left V 5 bases short and J 0 bases short, with 10 bases between. CDR1 SNHLY and CDR2 FYNNEI come from the germline V gene. The length of the CDR3 is 14 residues. The CDR3 sequence: CASSRNALNTEAFF. Written as DNA, the CDR3 is TGTGCCAGCAGTAGAAATGCCTTGAACACTGAAGCTTTCTTT.

Only a few counts were recorded for this clone. The chain is built from TRBV10-3 and TRBJ1-5; D is undetermined. CDR3 length: 13 residues. Trimming removed 4 bases from V and 2 bases from J, with 6 bases in between. The germline V gene has CDR1 ENHRY and CDR2 SYGVKD. CDR3 sequence: CAISAEGNQPQHF. In DNA, the CDR3 is TGTGCCATCAGTGCTGAGGGCAATCAGCCCCAGCATTTT.

The chain joins TRBV5-1 to TRBJ1-1, with D tentatively TRBD1 (6 bases). The CDR3 extends over 14 amino acids. Germline values: CDR1 SGHRS, CDR2 YFSETQ. V was clipped by 3 bases and J by 1 base, with 10 bases between them. This chain's CDR3 is CASSSGQRNTEAFF. The CDR3 coding sequence is TGCGCCAGCAGCTCTGGACAGCGGAACACTGAAGCTTTCTTT.

The chain recombines TRBV5-1 with TRBJ2-1; possible D gene TRBD2, 6 bases. Per the germline V gene, CDR1 is SGHRS and CDR2 is YFSETQ. This CDR3 has 15 residues. V lost 2 bases to trimming and J lost 3 bases, with 12 bases between them. The chain's CDR3 is CASSFMEGLYNEQFF. Written as DNA, the CDR3 is TGCGCCAGCAGCTTTATGGAGGGCCTCTACAATGAGCAGTTCTTC.

This clone was counted a single time. This chain connects TRBV10-3 to TRBJ1-2; 7 nucleotides agree with TRBD1. V lost 0 bases and J lost 2; bases outside the gene matches: 9. Germline CDR1 ENHRY, CDR2 SYGVKD. The CDR3 has 17 amino acids. The CDR3 nucleotides read TGTGCCATCAGTGAGTCAAGTAGGGGGACAGTCAACTATGGCTACACCTTC. This sequence encodes CAISESSRGTVNYGYTF.

The rearrangement uses TRBV28 and TRBJ1-1; TRBD1 aligns across 8 bases. The CDR3 runs 14 residues. CDR1 and CDR2 from the germline V gene are MDHEN and SYDVKM. V was clipped by 2 bases and J by 7 bases; unmatched bases: 6. CDR3 in amino acids: CASSLRQGAIEAFF. DNA of the CDR3: TGTGCCAGCAGTTTAAGGCAGGGGGCCATTGAAGCTTTCTTT.

In the case of this clone: One end of the junction does not line up with germline, which may come from a read error. The rearrangement joins TRBV6-5 to TRBJ1-1; D perhaps matches TRBD1 (5 bases). This CDR3 has 13 residues. Germline V lookup: CDR1 MNHEY, CDR2 SVGAGI. DNA of the CDR3: TGTGCCGGCAGGGTGAGTTTGAACACTGAAGCTTTCTTT. This gives the protein CAGRVSLNTEAFF.

The sample holds one count of this clone. The V call is TRBV10-3, the J call TRBJ2-1, with 11 bases matching TRBD1. Germline V CDR1 and CDR2: ENHRY, SYGVKD. This CDR3 region has 16 residues. Trimming took 3 bases from V and 8 from J; bases not matched to a gene: 9. The CDR3, as DNA: TGTGCCATCAGTGATCCCGGACAGGGGGCTAGGGATGAGCAGTTCTTC. Residues: CAISDPGQGARDEQFF.

This chain connects TRBV19 to TRBJ1-5; 8 nucleotides align to TRBD1. CDR1 and CDR2 (germline): LNHDA, SQIVND (reference sequence). This CDR3 is built from 15 residues. J lost 4 bases, V lost 3 bases, and 5 bases had no gene match. CDR3 amino acids: CASSIPGQENQPQHF. The CDR3 bases are TGTGCCAGTAGTATCCCGGGACAGGAGAATCAGCCCCAGCATTTT.

V and J are TRBV2 and TRBJ1-4; the D gene is possibly TRBD1 (6 bases). Germline values: CDR1 SNHLY, CDR2 FYNNEI. Trimming removed 7 bases at V and 7 bases at J, with 22 bases between. The CDR3 runs to 16 residues. Here the CDR3 reads CASTPPSTGRTEKLFF. The CDR3 nucleotides are TGTGCCAGCACCCCACCCAGCACAGGGAGGACTGAAAAACTGTTTTTT.

The DNA of the CDR3 is TGTGCCAGCAGCGTAGGGGGAGGGTCCTCAACTAATGAAAAACTGTTTTTT. Translation: CASSVGGGSSTNEKLFF. The gene calls are TRBV9 and TRBJ1-4; D is uncertain. The CDR3 consists of 17 residues. Per the germline V gene, CDR1 is SGDLS and CDR2 is YYNGEE. V was trimmed by 0 bases and J by 0 bases, leaving 12 bases between them.

The chain has TRBV11-2 and TRBJ2-3, with a tentative D call TRBD2 (5 bases). Germline V gene lookup returns CDR1 SGHAT and CDR2 FQNNGV. The CDR3 sequence is 16 residues long. Trimming cost V 0 bases and J 5 bases, with 15 bases left between them. The CDR3 DNA follows: TGTGCCAGCAGCTTAGATATGCGCGGGCGAGGAGATACGCAGTATTTT. This codes for CASSLDMRGRGDTQYF.

The chain combines TRBV5-6 with TRBJ1-3, with D possibly TRBD1 on 5 matching bases. Germline lookup yields CDR1 SGHDT and CDR2 YYEEEE. The CDR3 sequence is 15 residues long. V lost 0 bases and J lost 3, with 10 bases in between. The CDR3 region is CASSLGGSGGNTIYF. CDR3 nucleotides: TGTGCCAGCAGCTTGGGGGGGTCCGGTGGAAACACCATATATTTT.